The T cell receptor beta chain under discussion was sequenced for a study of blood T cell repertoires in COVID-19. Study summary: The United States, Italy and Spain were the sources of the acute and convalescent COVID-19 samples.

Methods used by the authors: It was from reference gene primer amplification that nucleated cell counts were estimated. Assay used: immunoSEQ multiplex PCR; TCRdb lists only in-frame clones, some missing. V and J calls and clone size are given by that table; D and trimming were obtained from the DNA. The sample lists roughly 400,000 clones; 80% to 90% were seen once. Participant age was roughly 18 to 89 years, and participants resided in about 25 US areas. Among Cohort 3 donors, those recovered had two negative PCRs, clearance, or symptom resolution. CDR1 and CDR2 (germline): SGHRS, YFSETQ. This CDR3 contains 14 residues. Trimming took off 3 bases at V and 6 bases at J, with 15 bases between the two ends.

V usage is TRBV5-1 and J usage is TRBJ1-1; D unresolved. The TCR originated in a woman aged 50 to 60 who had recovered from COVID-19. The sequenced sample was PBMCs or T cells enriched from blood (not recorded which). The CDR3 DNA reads TGCGCCAGCAGCTCCATCGAGGGAACTCCTGAAGCTTTCTTT. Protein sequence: CASSSIEGTPEAFF.